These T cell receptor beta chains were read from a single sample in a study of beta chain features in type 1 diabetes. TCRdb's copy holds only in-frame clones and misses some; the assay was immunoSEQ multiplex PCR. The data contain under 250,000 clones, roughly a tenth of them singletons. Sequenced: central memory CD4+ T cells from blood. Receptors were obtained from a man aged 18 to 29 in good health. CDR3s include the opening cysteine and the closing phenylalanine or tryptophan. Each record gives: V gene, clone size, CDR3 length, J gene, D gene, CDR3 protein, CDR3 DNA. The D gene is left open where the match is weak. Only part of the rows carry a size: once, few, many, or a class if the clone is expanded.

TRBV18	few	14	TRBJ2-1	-	CASSQLGGYNEQFF	TGTGCCAGCTCTCAATTGGGGGGCTACAATGAGCAGTTCTTC
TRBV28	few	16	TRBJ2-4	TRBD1	CASTQQGAHGENIQYF	TGTGCCAGCACGCAACAGGGGGCGCATGGGGAAAACATTCAGTACTTC
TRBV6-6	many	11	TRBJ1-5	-	CASGGLQPQHF	TGTGCCAGCGGGGGTCTTCAGCCCCAGCATTTT
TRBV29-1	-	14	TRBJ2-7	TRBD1	CSVNGQGGTYEQYF	TGCAGCGTTAACGGACAGGGAGGCACCTACGAGCAGTACTTC
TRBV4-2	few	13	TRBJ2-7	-	CASSQDGLREQYF	TGTGCCAGCAGCCAAGACGGGCTTCGGGAGCAGTACTTC
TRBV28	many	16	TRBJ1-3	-	CASSRLRQGNGNTIYF	TGTGCCAGCAGCCGCCTGAGGCAGGGAAATGGAAACACCATATATTTT
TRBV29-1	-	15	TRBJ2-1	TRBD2	CSVGGGLGHYNEQFF	TGCAGCGTTGGTGGGGGACTAGGCCACTACAATGAGCAGTTCTTC
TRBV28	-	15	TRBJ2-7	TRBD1	CASSSSGTATYEQYF	TGTGCCAGCAGCTCCTCCGGGACAGCAACCTACGAGCAGTACTTC
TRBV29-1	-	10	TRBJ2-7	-	CSVEGYEQYF	TGCAGCGTTGAGGGCTACGAGCAGTACTTC
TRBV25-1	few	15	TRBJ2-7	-	CASSETQGSSYEQYF	TGTGCCAGCAGTGAGACACAGGGCAGCTCCTACGAGCAGTACTTC
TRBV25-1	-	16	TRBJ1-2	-	CASSPTRQQSADGYTF	TGTGCCAGCAGTCCCACACGACAGCAGTCGGCGGATGGCTACACCTTC
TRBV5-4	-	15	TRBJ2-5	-	CASSSSTGYQETQYF	TGTGCCAGCAGCTCGAGTACGGGCTACCAAGAGACCCAGTACTTC
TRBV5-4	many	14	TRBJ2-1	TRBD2	CASSLEREGGEQFF	TGTGCCAGCAGCTTGGAGCGGGAGGGCGGTGAGCAGTTCTTC
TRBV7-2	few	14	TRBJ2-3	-	CASGRRGTTDTQYF	TGTGCCAGCGGCCGACGGGGAACCACAGATACGCAGTATTTT
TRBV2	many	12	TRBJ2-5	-	CASNREQETQYF	TGTGCCAGCAACCGGGAGCAAGAGACCCAGTACTTC
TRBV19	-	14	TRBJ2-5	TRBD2	CASGTSGRGETQYF	TGTGCCAGTGGGACTAGCGGGAGGGGAGAGACCCAGTACTTC
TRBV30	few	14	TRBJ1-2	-	CAWSKSGGSYGYTF	TGTGCCTGGAGTAAGTCCGGGGGAAGCTATGGCTACACCTTC
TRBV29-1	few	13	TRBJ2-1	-	CSVIPVSYNEQFF	TGCAGCGTTATACCCGTCTCCTACAATGAGCAGTTCTTC
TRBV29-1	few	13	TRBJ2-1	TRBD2	CSVGGLAGNEQFF	TGCAGCGTTGGGGGACTAGCGGGAAATGAGCAGTTCTTC